This TCR beta chain was sequenced during a study of siplizumab effects on memory and regulatory T cells. Study results and limitations: The mean Treg-derived percentage of mappable alloreactive CD4+ clones was 65% to 75% with siplizumab compared with roughly 30% in controls. Neither a naive nor a memory phenotype was assignable to roughly 80-97% of proliferating CD4+ or CD8+ clones. Tracing alloreactive clones into unstimulated subsets worked for only a minor fraction of them.

Coculture of the mixed lymphocyte reaction cells took place at 37 degrees C and lasted approximately six days. CDR3 length: 16 residues. Trimming pared 5 bases from V and 6 bases from J, leaving 17 bases between. From germline, CDR1 is SGHTA and CDR2 FQGNSA. Worth noting for this clone: Its antigen is as yet unknown.

Assays examined approximately 99,000 TCR templates per sample. Data came from immunoSEQ multiplex PCR; TCRdb stores just in-frame clones and leaves some out. Here the sample spans fewer than 25,000 clones, approximately 44% being singletons. This chain joins TRBV7-2 and TRBJ1-6; D uncertain. Sequencing input: CFSE-low (dividing) CD4+ T cells sorted from an allogeneic mixed lymphocyte reaction. The sequence came from a human donor in good health; the cells came from an allogeneic mixed lymphocyte reaction. Some clones in this sample may be carry-over from other donors' samples. In DNA, the CDR3 is TGTGCCAGCAGCCTATGGACGTCGCGTACTAATTCACCCCTCCACTTT. Translation gives CASSLWTSRTNSPLHF.